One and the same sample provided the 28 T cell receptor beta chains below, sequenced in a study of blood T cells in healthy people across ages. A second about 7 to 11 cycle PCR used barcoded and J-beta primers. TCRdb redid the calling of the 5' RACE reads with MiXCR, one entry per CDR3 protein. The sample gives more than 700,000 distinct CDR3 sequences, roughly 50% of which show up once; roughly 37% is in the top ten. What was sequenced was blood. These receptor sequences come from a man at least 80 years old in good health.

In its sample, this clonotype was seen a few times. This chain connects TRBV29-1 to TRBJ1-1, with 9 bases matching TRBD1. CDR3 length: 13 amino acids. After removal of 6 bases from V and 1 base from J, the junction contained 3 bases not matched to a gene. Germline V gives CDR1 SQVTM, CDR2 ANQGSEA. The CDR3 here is CSVGTGTNTEAFF. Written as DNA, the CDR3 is TGCAGCGTCGGGACAGGGACGAACACTGAAGCTTTCTTT.

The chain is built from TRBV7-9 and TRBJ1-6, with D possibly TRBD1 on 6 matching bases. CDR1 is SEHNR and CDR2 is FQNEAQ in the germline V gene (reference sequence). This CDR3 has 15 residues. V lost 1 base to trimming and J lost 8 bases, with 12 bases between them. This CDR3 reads CASSLGTGSDSPLHF. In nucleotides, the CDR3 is TGTGCCAGCAGCTTAGGAACAGGGTCGGATTCACCCCTCCACTTT.

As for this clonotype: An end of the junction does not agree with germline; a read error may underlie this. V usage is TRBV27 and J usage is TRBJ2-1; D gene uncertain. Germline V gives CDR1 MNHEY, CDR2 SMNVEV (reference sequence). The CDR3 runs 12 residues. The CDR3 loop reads CAGSFLNNEQFF. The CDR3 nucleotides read TGTGCCGGCAGTTTCCTGAACAATGAGCAGTTCTTC.

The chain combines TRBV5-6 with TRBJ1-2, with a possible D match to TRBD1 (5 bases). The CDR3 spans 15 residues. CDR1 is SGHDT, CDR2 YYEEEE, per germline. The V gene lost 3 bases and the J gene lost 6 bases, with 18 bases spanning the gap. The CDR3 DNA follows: TGTGCCAGCAGCTCCACCGGGACTAACCGACATGGCTACACCTTC. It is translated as CASSSTGTNRHGYTF.

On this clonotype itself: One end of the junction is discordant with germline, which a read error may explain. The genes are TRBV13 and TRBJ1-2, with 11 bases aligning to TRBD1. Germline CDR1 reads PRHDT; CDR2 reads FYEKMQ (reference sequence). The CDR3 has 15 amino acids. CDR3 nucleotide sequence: TGTGCCAGCAGTGGGACAGGGGGAAGTATCTATGGCCACACCTTC. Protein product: CASSGTGGSIYGHTF.

The CDR3 loop is CASSYRALRWAQYF. Here the CDR3 DNA reads TGTGCCAGCAGTTACAGGGCACTCCGATGGGCCCAGTACTTC. The chain carries TRBV6-2 or TRBV6-3 and TRBJ2-5; the D is unclear. This CDR3 comprises 14 residues. The V gene lost 2 bases and the J gene lost 9 bases, with 16 bases spanning the gap. The germline CDR1 and CDR2 sequences are MNHEY and SVGEGT.

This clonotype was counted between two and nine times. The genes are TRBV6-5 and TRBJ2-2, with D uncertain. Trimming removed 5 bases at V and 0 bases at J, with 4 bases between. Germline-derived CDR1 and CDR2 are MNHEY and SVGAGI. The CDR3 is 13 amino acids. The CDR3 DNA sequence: TGTGCCAGCAGTCCCCCGAACACCGGGGAGCTGTTTTTT. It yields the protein CASSPPNTGELFF.

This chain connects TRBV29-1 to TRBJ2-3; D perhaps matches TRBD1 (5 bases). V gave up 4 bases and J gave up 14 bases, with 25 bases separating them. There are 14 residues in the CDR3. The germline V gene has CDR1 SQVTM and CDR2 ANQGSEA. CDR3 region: CSVVGSGKSVAAYF. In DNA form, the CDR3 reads TGCAGCGTTGTTGGGTCAGGGAAAAGTGTGGCCGCGTATTTT.

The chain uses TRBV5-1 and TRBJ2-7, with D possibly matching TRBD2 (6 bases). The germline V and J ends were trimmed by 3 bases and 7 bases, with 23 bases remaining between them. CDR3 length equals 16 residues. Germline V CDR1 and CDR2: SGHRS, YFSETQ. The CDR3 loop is CASSSYSGISYNEQYF. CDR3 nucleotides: TGCGCCAGCAGCTCGTATAGCGGCATCTCCTACAATGAGCAGTACTTC.

CDR3 in amino acids: CASSEAQGGYGYTF. The CDR3 region has the DNA TGTGCCAGCAGTGAAGCGCAGGGGGGGTATGGCTACACCTTC. The chain is built from TRBV6-1 and TRBJ1-2; TRBD1 matches at 7 bases. The CDR3 totals 14 residues. Germline V lookup: CDR1 MNHNS, CDR2 SASEGT. V was pared by 0 bases and J by 5 bases, with 3 bases of the junction left unmatched.

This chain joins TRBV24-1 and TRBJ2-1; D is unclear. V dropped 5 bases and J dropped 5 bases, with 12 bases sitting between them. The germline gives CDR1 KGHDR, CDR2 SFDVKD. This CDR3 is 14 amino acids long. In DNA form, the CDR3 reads TGTGCCACCAGTGCCCCTGGCGGCAACAATGAGCAGTTCTTC. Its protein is CATSAPGGNNEQFF.

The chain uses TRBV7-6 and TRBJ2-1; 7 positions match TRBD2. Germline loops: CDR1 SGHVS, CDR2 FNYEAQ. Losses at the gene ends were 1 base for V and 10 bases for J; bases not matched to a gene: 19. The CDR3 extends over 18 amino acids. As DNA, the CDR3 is TGTGCCAGCAGCTTAGGGTCCCTCCTAGCGGCTCGGGGTGCAGAGCAGTTCTTC. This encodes CASSLGSLLAARGAEQFF.

CDR3 amino acids: CASSQERGSRGEQYF. In DNA, the CDR3 is TGTGCCAGCAGCCAAGAGAGAGGGAGTCGCGGCGAGCAGTACTTC. The chain has TRBV4-2 and TRBJ2-7, with D perhaps matching TRBD2 (5 bases). Germline V CDR1 and CDR2: LGHNA, YNFKEQ. Deletions cut 0 bases from V and 6 bases from J, with 15 bases between. This CDR3 has 15 amino acids.

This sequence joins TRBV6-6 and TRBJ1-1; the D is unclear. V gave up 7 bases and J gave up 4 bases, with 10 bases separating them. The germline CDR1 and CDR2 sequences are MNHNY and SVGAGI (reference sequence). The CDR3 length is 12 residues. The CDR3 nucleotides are TGTGCCAGCAATACCCGGCTCACTGAAGCTTTCTTT. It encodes CASNTRLTEAFF.

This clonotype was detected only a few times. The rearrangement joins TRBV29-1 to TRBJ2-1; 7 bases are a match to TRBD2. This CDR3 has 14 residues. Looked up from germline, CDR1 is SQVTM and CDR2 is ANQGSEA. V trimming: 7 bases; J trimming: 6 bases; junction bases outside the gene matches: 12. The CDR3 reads CSALGGRGVNEQFF. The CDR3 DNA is TGCAGCGCTCTGGGGGGGAGGGGTGTCAATGAGCAGTTCTTC.

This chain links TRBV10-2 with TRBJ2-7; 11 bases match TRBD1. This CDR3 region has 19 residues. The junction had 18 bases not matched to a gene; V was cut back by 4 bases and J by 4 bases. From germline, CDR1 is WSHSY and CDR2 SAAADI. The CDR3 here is CASSAKTGTGGTGPYEQYF. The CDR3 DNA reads TGCGCCAGCAGTGCTAAAACCGGGACAGGGGGGACCGGGCCGTACGAGCAGTACTTC.

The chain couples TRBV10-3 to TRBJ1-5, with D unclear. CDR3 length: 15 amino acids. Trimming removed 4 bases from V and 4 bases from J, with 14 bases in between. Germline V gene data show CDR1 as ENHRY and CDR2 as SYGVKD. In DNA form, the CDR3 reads TGTGCCATCAGTGGAACTGACCTGGCAAATCAGCCCCAGCATTTT. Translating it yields CAISGTDLANQPQHF.

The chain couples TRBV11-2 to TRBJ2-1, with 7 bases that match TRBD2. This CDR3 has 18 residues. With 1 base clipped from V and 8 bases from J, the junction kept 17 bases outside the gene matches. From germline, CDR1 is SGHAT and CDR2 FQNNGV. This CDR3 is CASSLVRGVPGLTDEQFF. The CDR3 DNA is TGTGCCAGCAGCTTAGTAAGAGGAGTACCGGGACTAACGGATGAGCAGTTCTTC.

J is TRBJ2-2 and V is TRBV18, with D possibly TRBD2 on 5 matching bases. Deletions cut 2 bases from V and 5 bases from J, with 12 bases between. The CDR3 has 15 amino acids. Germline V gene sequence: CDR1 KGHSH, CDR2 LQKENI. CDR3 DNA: TGTGCCAGCTCACCAGCACTGACGGGGACCGGGGAGCTGTTTTTT. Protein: CASSPALTGTGELFF.

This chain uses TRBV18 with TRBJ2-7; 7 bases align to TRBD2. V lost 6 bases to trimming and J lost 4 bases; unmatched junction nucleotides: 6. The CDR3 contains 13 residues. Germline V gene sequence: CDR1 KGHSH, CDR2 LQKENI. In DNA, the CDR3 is TGTGCCAGCTCCCGGGATAGCGGGTACGAGCAGTACTTC. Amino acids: CASSRDSGYEQYF.

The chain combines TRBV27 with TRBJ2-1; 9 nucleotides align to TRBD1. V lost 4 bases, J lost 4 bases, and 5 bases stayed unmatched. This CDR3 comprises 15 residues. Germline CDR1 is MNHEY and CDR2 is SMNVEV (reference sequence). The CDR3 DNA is TGTGCCAGCAGTTCCCTAGGACAGGGGTACAATGAGCAGTTCTTC. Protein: CASSSLGQGYNEQFF.

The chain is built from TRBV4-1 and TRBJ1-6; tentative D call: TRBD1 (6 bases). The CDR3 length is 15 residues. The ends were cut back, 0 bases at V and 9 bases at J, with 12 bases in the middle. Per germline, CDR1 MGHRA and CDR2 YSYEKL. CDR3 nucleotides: TGCGCCAGCAGCCAAGAATCGGGGGCACGTTCACCCCTCCACTTT. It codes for CASSQESGARSPLHF.

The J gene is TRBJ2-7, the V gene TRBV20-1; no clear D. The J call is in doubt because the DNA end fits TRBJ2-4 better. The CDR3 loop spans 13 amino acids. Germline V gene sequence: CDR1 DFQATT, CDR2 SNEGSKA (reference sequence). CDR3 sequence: CSARAHTLNIQYF. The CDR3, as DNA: TGCAGTGCTAGAGCCCATACATTAAACATTCAGTACTTC.

DNA of the CDR3: TGCAGTGCTAGAAGAAACAGGGGGCGCGGGAGCAATCAGCCCCAGCATTTT. Protein product: CSARRNRGRGSNQPQHF. The V and J genes are TRBV20-1 and TRBJ1-5; TRBD1 matches 9 bases. The CDR3 contains 17 residues. CDR1 DFQATT and CDR2 SNEGSKA come from the germline V gene (reference sequence). J was trimmed by 1 base and V by 2 bases; bases with no gene match: 9.

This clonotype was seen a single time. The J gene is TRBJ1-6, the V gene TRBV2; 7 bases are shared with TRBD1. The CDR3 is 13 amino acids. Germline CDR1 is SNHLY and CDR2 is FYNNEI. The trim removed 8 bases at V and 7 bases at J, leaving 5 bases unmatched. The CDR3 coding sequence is TGTGCCAGCCAGACAGGGATCAATTCACCCCTCCACTTT. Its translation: CASQTGINSPLHF.

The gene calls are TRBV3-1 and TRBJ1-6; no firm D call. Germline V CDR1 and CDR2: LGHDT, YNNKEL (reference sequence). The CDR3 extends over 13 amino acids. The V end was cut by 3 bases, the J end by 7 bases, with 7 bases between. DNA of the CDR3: TGTGCCAGCAGCCAGGGCAGAAATTCACCCCTCCACTTT. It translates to CASSQGRNSPLHF. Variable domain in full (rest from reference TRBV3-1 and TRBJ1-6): DTAVSQTPKYLVTQMGNDKSIKCEQNLGHDTMYWYKQDSKKFLKIMFSYNNKELIINETVPNRFSPKSPDKAHLNLHINSLELGDSAVYFCASSQGRNSPLHFGNGTRLTVT.

CDR3 nucleotide sequence: TGTGCCAGCAGCCACAGGGCGCGCTCCTACGAGCAGTACTTC. Encoded protein: CASSHRARSYEQYF. V gene TRBV12-3 or TRBV12-4 combines with J gene TRBJ2-7, with D possibly being TRBD1 (6 bases). The CDR3 is 14 residues long. With 6 bases removed from V and 0 bases from J, the gap between germline ends came to 12 bases.

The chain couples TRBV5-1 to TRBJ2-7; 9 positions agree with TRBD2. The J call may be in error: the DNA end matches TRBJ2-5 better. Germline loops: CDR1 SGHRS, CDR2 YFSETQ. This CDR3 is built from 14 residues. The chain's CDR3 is CASSSGTSMETQYF. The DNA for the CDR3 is TGCGCCAGCAGTTCCGGGACTAGCATGGAGACCCAGTACTTC.